The 18 T cell receptor beta chains in this list originate from one sample, sequenced in a study of blood T cell repertoires in COVID-19 (dated by TCRdb to 2018 to 2021). The method was the immunoSEQ multiplex PCR assay. TCRdb provides this immuneACCESS table in a form limited to in-frame rearrangements. Some clones are lacking; in checked studies, under half of them reflect an unresolved V gene, and why the rest are absent is not known. The sample table shows about 350,000 clones, and 87% are seen once. The ten largest clones capture about 5.7% of the sample. What was sequenced was PBMCs or T cells enriched from blood (not recorded which). The receptors shown here come from a woman aged 25 to 45 who had recovered from COVID-19.

The CDR3 sequence: CASSLKQGWDTEAFF. CDR3 in DNA: TGTGCCAGCAGTCTTAAACAGGGCTGGGACACTGAAGCTTTCTTT. The chain joins TRBV27 to TRBJ1-1, with D possibly being TRBD1 (6 bases). Germline V gene sequence: CDR1 MNHEY, CDR2 SMNVEV (reference sequence). CDR3 length equals 15 residues. V lost 5 bases and J 3 bases, leaving 16 bases between the germline ends.

The rearrangement uses TRBV7-6 and TRBJ2-5; possible D gene TRBD2, 5 bases. This CDR3 has 15 amino acids. The germline CDR1 and CDR2 sequences are SGHVS and FNYEAQ. V gave up 2 bases and J gave up 1 base, with 11 bases separating them. The CDR3 reads CASSLPPGSQETQYF. The CDR3 DNA reads as TGTGCCAGCAGCTTACCACCGGGGTCCCAAGAGACCCAGTACTTC.

V usage is TRBV3-1 (or the pseudogene TRBV3-2) and J usage is TRBJ2-3, with 7 bases matching TRBD2. The CDR3 loop spans 15 amino acids. Germline CDR1 is LGHDT and CDR2 is YNNKEL (reference sequence). V gave up 4 bases and J gave up 1 base; unmatched junction bases: 5. For the CDR3, the DNA is TGTGCCAGCAGCCGAAGAGCGGGGCGCACAGATACGCAGTATTTT. This encodes CASSRRAGRTDTQYF.

In its sample, this clone was seen once. The chain is built from TRBV5-4 and TRBJ1-3, with D possibly TRBD1 on 6 matching bases. V was shortened by 4 bases and J by 0 bases, with 14 bases between the two germline ends. There are 16 residues in the CDR3. Per the germline V gene, CDR1 is SGHNT and CDR2 is YYREEE (reference sequence). This chain's CDR3 is CASSTYTGSSGNTIYF. The CDR3 DNA reads as TGTGCCAGCAGCACCTATACAGGGAGCTCTGGAAACACCATATATTTT. The complete variable domain, with remaining parts taken from reference TRBV5-4 and TRBJ1-3, reads ETGVTQSPTHLIKTRGQQVTLRCSSQSGHNTVSWYQQALGQGPQFIFQYYREEENGRGNFPPRFSGLQFPNYSSELNVNALELDDSALYLCASSTYTGSSGNTIYFGEGSWLTVV.

The chain carries TRBV3-1 (or the pseudogene TRBV3-2) and TRBJ1-2; tentatively, D is TRBD1 (5 bases). Germline V gene lookup returns CDR1 LGHDT and CDR2 YNNKEL (reference sequence). V lost 1 base to trimming and J lost 6 bases, with 6 bases between them. The CDR3 is 12 amino acids. The chain's CDR3 is CASSQGQNGYTF. For the CDR3, the DNA is TGTGCCAGCAGCCAAGGACAGAATGGCTACACCTTC.

The chain combines TRBV3-1 (or the pseudogene TRBV3-2) with TRBJ2-1; TRBD1 is a possible D gene (7 bases). The CDR3 length is 16 residues. The germline V and J ends were trimmed by 1 base and 1 base, with 11 bases remaining between them. Germline values: CDR1 LGHDT, CDR2 YNNKEL (reference sequence). The CDR3: CASSQAGGQSYNEQFF. CDR3 DNA: TGTGCCAGCAGCCAAGCAGGGGGGCAGTCCTACAATGAGCAGTTCTTC.

The J gene is TRBJ2-7, the V gene TRBV5-1, with D tentatively TRBD2 (5 bases). The CDR3 covers 14 residues. V was cut by 7 bases and J by 3 bases, with 17 bases left in between. Germline lookup yields CDR1 SGHRS and CDR2 YFSETQ. CDR3 DNA sequence: TGCGCCAGCTCTACACTCGCCGGGGACTACGAGCAGTACTTC. Translated: CASSTLAGDYEQYF.

The chain is built from TRBV5-5 and TRBJ1-2; perhaps TRBD1 as D (5 bases). Germline V CDR1 and CDR2: SGHKS, YYEKEE (reference sequence). V lost 2 bases and J lost 1, with 12 bases in between. This CDR3 contains 15 residues. CDR3 nucleotide sequence: TGTGCCAGCAGCTTTGGGGCAGCCGATAACTATGGCTACACCTTC. Protein sequence: CASSFGAADNYGYTF. Full variable domain (remainder filled in from reference TRBV5-5 and TRBJ1-2): DAGVTQSPTHLIKTRGQQVTLRCSPISGHKSVSWYQQVLGQGPQFIFQYYEKEERGRGNFPDRFSARQFPNYSSELNVNALLLGDSALYLCASSFGAADNYGYTFGSGTRLTVV.

The chain couples TRBV24-1 to TRBJ2-3; a weak D match, TRBD2 (5 bases). The CDR3 is 16 amino acids. Germline-derived CDR1 and CDR2 are KGHDR and SFDVKD. Trimming cost V 3 bases and J 1 base, with 13 bases left between them. CDR3 loop: CATSDLTREGTDTQYF. The DNA for the CDR3 is TGTGCCACCAGTGATCTCACTAGAGAGGGCACAGATACGCAGTATTTT.

J is TRBJ2-2 and V is TRBV15; 9 bases are shared with TRBD1. V gave up 1 base and J gave up 1 base; unmatched junction bases: 1. Looked up from germline, CDR1 is LNHNV and CDR2 is YYDKDF (reference sequence). CDR3 length equals 16 residues. The CDR3, as DNA: TGTGCCACCAGCAGAGGACAGGGGGTGAACACCGGGGAGCTGTTTTTT. Translation: CATSRGQGVNTGELFF.

J is TRBJ2-5 and V is TRBV30; 15 bases are shared with TRBD2. This CDR3 is built from 15 residues. V dropped 1 base and J dropped 4; count of bases not matched to a gene: 1. Germline V gene data show CDR1 as GTSNPN and CDR2 as SVGIG (reference sequence). CDR3 in DNA: TGTGCCTGGAGTGCGGGACTAGCGGGGGGAGAGACCCAGTACTTC. Translated, it gives CAWSAGLAGGETQYF.

A note on this clone: This CDR3 is also generated by other DNA sequences in the sample. The chain uses TRBV18 and TRBJ1-5; 7 bases map to TRBD1. The CDR3 covers 14 residues. CDR1 is KGHSH, CDR2 LQKENI, per germline. V was clipped by 2 bases and J by 5 bases; unmatched bases: 3. The CDR3 bases are TGTGCCAGCTCACCAAACAGGGGTGATCAGCCCCAGCATTTT. Amino acids: CASSPNRGDQPQHF.

Concerning this clone: A read error may account for a junction end that differs from germline. This chain connects TRBV28 to TRBJ1-2; D gene uncertain. CDR3 length: 13 residues. Germline-derived CDR1 and CDR2 are MDHEN and SYDVKM. The CDR3 spells CASSLTAHAVPHF. The CDR3 nucleotides are TGTGCCAGCAGTCTTACGGCCCACGCGGTTCCTCACTTC.

The CDR3 loop reads CASSRPGGDIQYF. DNA for the CDR3: TGTGCCAGCAGCCGACCGGGGGGGGACATTCAGTACTTC. The chain combines TRBV7-2 with TRBJ2-4, with 8 bases lining up with TRBD2. The germline V gene has CDR1 SGHTA and CDR2 FQGNSA. The CDR3 totals 13 residues. Losses at the gene ends were 5 bases for V and 8 bases for J; bases not matched to a gene: 5.

This clone was seen a single time. The rearrangement joins TRBV30 to TRBJ2-5; unclear D gene. V gave up 0 bases and J gave up 5 bases, with 4 bases separating them. Per the germline V gene, CDR1 is GTSNPN and CDR2 is SVGIG (reference sequence). The CDR3 has 11 residues. The CDR3, as DNA: TGTGCCTGGAGTGTAACTGAGACCCAGTACTTC. Its translation: CAWSVTETQYF.

This chain connects TRBV5-5 to TRBJ1-1; 8 positions match TRBD1. After removal of 2 bases from V and 4 bases from J, the junction contained 4 bases not matched to a gene. This CDR3 has 14 amino acids. Germline CDR1 and CDR2: SGHKS and YYEKEE (reference sequence). CDR3 sequence reads: CASSFRGLGTEAFF. The CDR3 DNA reads as TGTGCCAGCAGCTTCAGGGGGCTGGGCACTGAAGCTTTCTTT.

The chain has TRBV6-5 and TRBJ2-7; unclear D gene. The V end was cut by 5 bases, the J end by 2 bases, with 16 bases between. Germline CDR1 and CDR2: MNHEY and SVGAGI. This CDR3 region has 15 residues. CDR3 protein: CASSLSWRRAYEQYF. CDR3 in DNA: TGTGCCAGCAGTCTATCGTGGCGGCGAGCCTACGAGCAGTACTTC.

This chain links TRBV18 with TRBJ2-3; D unclear. V lost 2 bases, J lost 0 bases, and 12 bases lay in between. Germline-derived CDR1 and CDR2 are KGHSH and LQKENI. The CDR3 is 16 residues long. CDR3 sequence reads: CASSPGHRLSTDTQYF. Written as DNA, the CDR3 is TGTGCCAGCTCACCAGGGCACCGCCTTAGCACAGATACGCAGTATTTT.